This T cell receptor beta chain was sequenced in a study of T cells in Graves' hyperthyroidism and ophthalmopathy. Criteria for exclusion of patients were uncontrolled infection, other autoimmune disease, pregnancy or lactation. Using roughly 9.4 ml of fresh peripheral blood, PBMCs were prepared. This clonotype appeared once. Amplification yielded TCR beta CDR3 regions, with RNA transcripts as the source. First-round RT-PCR of the TCR CDR3 relied on the HTBI primer set. From the multiplex PCR reads, TCRdb called clonotypes with MiXCR, one entry per CDR3 protein. The sample has under 65,000 distinct CDR3 sequences, approximately 57% seen once. Germline assignment: CDR1 ENHRY and CDR2 SYGVKD. V dropped 10 bases and J dropped 12; count of bases not matched to a gene: 14. CDR3 length equals 14 residues.

Sequencing was carried out using blood. The J gene is TRBJ2-1, the V gene TRBV10-3, with TRBD2 matching 11 bases. The receptor comes from a woman aged 55-69 years with Graves' ophthalmopathy. Written as DNA, the CDR3 is TGTGCCACCTCACTAGCGGGAGAACCAGATACGCAGTTCTTC. Amino acid sequence: CATSLAGEPDTQFF.